The TCR beta chain described here comes from a study of read filtering for tumor transcriptome and immune sequencing. On the study more broadly: After DNase treatment, RNA was made into whole-transcriptome libraries.

The CDR3 is 14 amino acids. The germline gives CDR1 SGHRS, CDR2 YFSETQ. From 300 to 400 ng of RNA, a library with molecular barcoded alpha/delta and beta/gamma adaptors was made. TCRdb passed the reads through MiXCR, listing each CDR3 protein once. The sample shows 85,000 to 100,000 distinct CDR3 sequences, 20% to 25% of them seen only once. As regards this clonotype: An end of the junction differs from the germline gene, which may be a read error.

The chain recombines TRBV5-1 with TRBJ1-4; D remains ambiguous. The sequenced sample consisted of a population of CD138-negative cells sorted from bone marrow. The TCR was taken from a donor at least 40 years old with multiple myeloma. CDR3 region: CAGSLVPGNEKLFF. The CDR3 nucleotides read TGCGCCGGCAGCTTGGTGCCGGGTAATGAAAAACTGTTTTTT.